Listed here are 14 T cell receptor beta chains from one sample, sequenced in a study of cytomegalovirus exposure and HLA in healthy donors. PCR used 60 Vbeta primers and 13 Jbeta primers. Sequencing was performed with immunoSEQ multiplex PCR; in TCRdb, only in-frame clones are kept and a portion is missing. The sample holds 150,000 or so clones; nearly 70% are singletons and the top ten take more than 9%. The source material was PBMCs. Receptors originate from a young man in good health and CMV-seropositive.

The rearrangement uses TRBV7-9 and TRBJ2-1; D gene unclear. Germline values: CDR1 SEHNR, CDR2 FQNEAQ (reference sequence). The V end lost 4 bases, the J end lost 5 bases, and 9 bases lay between the germline ends. This CDR3 spans 13 amino acids. The CDR3 loop is CASSSLSNNEQFF. DNA for the CDR3: TGTGCCAGCAGCTCACTTTCCAACAATGAGCAGTTCTTC.

V usage is TRBV10-2 and J usage is TRBJ2-1; 9 nucleotides align to TRBD2. Germline V CDR1 and CDR2: WSHSY, SAAADI. With V trimmed by 2 bases and J by 3 bases, 8 bases remained unmatched. CDR3 length: 17 amino acids. This CDR3 is CASSERVASGIYNEQFF. CDR3 nucleotide sequence: TGCGCCAGCAGTGAGAGAGTTGCTAGCGGGATCTACAATGAGCAGTTCTTC.

CDR3 region: CASSDPGTGYQPQHF. The CDR3 DNA sequence: TGTGCCAGCAGTGACCCTGGGACAGGGTATCAGCCCCAGCATTTT. J is TRBJ1-5 and V is TRBV2; 9 bases match TRBD1. CDR1 SNHLY and CDR2 FYNNEI come from the germline V gene. This CDR3 spans 15 amino acids. After removal of 3 bases from V and 5 bases from J, the junction contained 5 bases not matched to a gene.

This clone is deemed medium-sized. CDR3 bases: TGTGCCAGCAGTGAATGGGAGACCGGGGAGCTGTTTTTT. Translation gives CASSEWETGELFF. This chain connects TRBV6-1 to TRBJ2-2; a possible D gene is TRBD2 (5 bases). CDR1 MNHNS and CDR2 SASEGT come from the germline V gene. This CDR3 contains 13 residues. Trimming took 2 bases from V and 5 from J, leaving 6 bases between them.

This clone showed up just a few times. The chain combines TRBV5-6 with TRBJ1-6; 9 bases are shared with TRBD1. The V and J ends lost 4 bases and 9 bases, in that order; junction bases with no gene match: 8. Germline V lookup: CDR1 SGHDT, CDR2 YYEEEE. The CDR3 is 15 amino acids. The CDR3 region is CASSMGDRVFSPLHF. DNA for the CDR3: TGTGCCAGCAGCATGGGGGACAGGGTATTTTCACCCCTCCACTTT.

The chain joins TRBV9 to TRBJ1-1; D may be TRBD1 (5 bases). V was cut by 0 bases and J by 8 bases, with 8 bases left in between. Germline CDR1 reads SGDLS; CDR2 reads YYNGEE. The CDR3 contains 12 residues. The CDR3 DNA sequence: TGTGCCAGCAGCGTAGAAGGGGTCGAAGCTTTCTTT. Translation: CASSVEGVEAFF. Together with reference TRBV9 and TRBJ1-1, the CDR3 gives the full variable domain: DSGVTQTPKHLITATGQRVTLRCSPRSGDLSVYWYQQSLDQGLQFLIQYYNGEERAKGNILERFSAQQFPDLHSELNLSSLELGDSALYFCASSVEGVEAFFGQGTRLTVV.

This chain links TRBV19 with TRBJ2-5; TRBD1 is a possible D gene (6 bases). Germline-derived CDR1 and CDR2 are LNHDA and SQIVND (reference sequence). This CDR3 comprises 15 residues. Trimming left V 5 bases short and J 5 bases short, with 18 bases between. CDR3: CASSATGGSVETQYF. In DNA form, the CDR3 reads TGTGCCAGTAGTGCTACTGGGGGCTCGGTGGAGACCCAGTACTTC.

The chain joins TRBV6-1 to TRBJ1-5, with a possible D match to TRBD1 (5 bases). CDR1 MNHNS and CDR2 SASEGT come from the germline V gene. This CDR3 has 16 residues. The V gene lost 3 bases and the J gene lost 2 bases, with 14 bases spanning the gap. The CDR3 sequence: CASSDPQGTRNQPQHF. As DNA, the CDR3 is TGTGCCAGCAGTGATCCCCAGGGTACCCGCAATCAGCCCCAGCATTTT.

The J gene is TRBJ2-5, the V gene TRBV6-5, with TRBD1 matching 9 bases. This CDR3 region has 15 residues. Germline CDR1 reads MNHEY; CDR2 reads SVGAGI. The ends lost 3 bases at V and 1 base at J; junction bases unmatched: 3. CDR3 nucleotides: TGTGCCAGCAGTTATGCGACAGGGGGCCAAGAGACCCAGTACTTC. Amino acid sequence: CASSYATGGQETQYF.

This clone was detected once. The chain employs TRBV29-1 and TRBJ2-7, with D unresolved. The ends were cut back, 2 bases at V and 7 bases at J, with 6 bases in the middle. The CDR3 runs 10 residues. CDR1 is SQVTM and CDR2 is ANQGSEA in the germline V gene. CDR3 residues: CSVESDEQYF. Written as DNA, the CDR3 is TGCAGCGTTGAATCAGATGAGCAGTACTTC.

V usage is TRBV18 and J usage is TRBJ2-5, with 8 bases aligning to TRBD2. The CDR3 is 13 residues long. CDR1 is KGHSH and CDR2 is LQKENI in the germline V gene. Germline trimming cut 8 bases from V and 3 bases from J; bases unmatched to any gene: 5. This CDR3 is CASTAREEETQYF. As DNA, the CDR3 is TGTGCCAGCACCGCGCGGGAGGAAGAGACCCAGTACTTC.

The V call is TRBV6-5, the J call TRBJ2-3; TRBD1 is a possible D gene (6 bases). Deletions cut 6 bases from V and 1 base from J, with 14 bases between. CDR3 length equals 15 residues. CDR1 is MNHEY and CDR2 is SVGAGI in the germline V gene. The CDR3 loop reads CASRNRALGTDTQYF. The DNA of the CDR3 is TGTGCCAGCAGAAACAGGGCCCTGGGCACAGATACGCAGTATTTT.

J is TRBJ1-6 and V is TRBV5-6; TRBD1 is a possible D gene (6 bases). V lost 0 bases to trimming and J lost 7 bases, with 14 bases between them. Germline lookup yields CDR1 SGHDT and CDR2 YYEEEE. This CDR3 has 16 amino acids. The CDR3 loop reads CASSLEMGAGNSPLHF. The DNA for the CDR3 is TGTGCCAGCAGCTTGGAGATGGGGGCTGGGAATTCACCCCTCCACTTT.

The V and J genes are TRBV11-3 and TRBJ2-1; D remains ambiguous. V lost 1 base, J lost 5 bases, and 9 bases lay in between. The CDR3 contains 14 residues. In germline, CDR1 is SGHNT, CDR2 YENEEA. CDR3 sequence reads: CASSLGGGHNEQFF. The CDR3 DNA reads TGTGCCAGCAGCTTAGGAGGCGGCCACAATGAGCAGTTCTTC.